The next 16 T cell receptor beta chains were all read from a single sample in a study of tumor-infiltrating lymphocytes in primary liver carcinoma (dated 2017 in TCRdb). Instrument on record: Illumina HiSeq 2500. Starting from roughly 500 ng total RNA, TCRbeta-specific cDNA was produced by reverse transcription with a constant-region primer and ProtoScript II reverse transcriptase. Construction of the TCRbeta libraries relied on three nested rounds of multiplex PCR, following a slightly modified ARM-PCR procedure. Multiplex TRBV1-TRBV30 forward primers and a Cbeta reverse primer were used in the first two PCR rounds, each of which was run for roughly 9 cycles. TCRdb's own reprocessing of the public reads used fastp at Q25 and MiXCR and kept productive beta chains. One record per CDR3 amino acid sequence lists the most common genes and DNA. This sample is represented by 25,000 or so distinct CDR3 sequences; roughly three quarters of them were singletons. The ten largest clones take up less than 40% of the sample.

Without any cell sorting, total RNA and DNA were co-extracted from roughly 20-30 mg of bulk tissue using the AllPrep DNA/RNA mini kit. Sequencing used liver tumor tissue from sampling region 5. Read against the paper, the sample's cell subset or site label means: tumor region T5, tumor centre. The origin of the receptors is a woman in her 30s with primary liver carcinoma and hepatitis B virus infection.

Regarding this clonotype: The CDR3 does not end in the conserved phenylalanine or tryptophan, so this is likely a read error. V and J are TRBV11-2 and TRBJ2-7; D tentatively fits TRBD1 or TRBD2 (5 bases each). CDR1 is SGHAT and CDR2 is FQNNGV in the germline V gene. V was shortened by 5 bases and J by 3 bases, with 14 bases between the two germline ends. This CDR3 comprises 14 residues. This CDR3 is CASSPPGLYYEQYL. The CDR3 DNA is TGTGCCAGCAGCCCGCCGGGGCTATACTACGAGCAGTACTTA.

This clonotype showed up just a few times. The chain has TRBV7-2 and TRBJ2-5, with 9 bases identical to TRBD1. V was pared by 6 bases and J by 4 bases, with 12 bases of the junction left unmatched. CDR3 length: 16 residues. The germline gives CDR1 SGHTA, CDR2 FQGNSA. For the CDR3, the DNA is TGTGCCAGCAGTAACTACCTGACAGGGGGGGCAGAGACCCAGTACTTC. The encoded protein is CASSNYLTGGAETQYF.

As for this clonotype: Germline is not matched at one junction end, which may reflect a read error. This chain connects TRBV19 to TRBJ2-3; D possibly matches TRBD1 or TRBD2 (5 bases each). The CDR3 runs to 14 residues. Germline V gene data show CDR1 as LNHDA and CDR2 as SQIVND (reference sequence). Here the CDR3 reads CVSSGPTALDTQYF. The CDR3 nucleotides read TGTGTCAGCTCGGGACCCACAGCGTTAGATACGCAGTACTTT.

The CDR3, as DNA: TGTGCCAGCTTCCTCGTACAGGGTAGGGCCAACGCCATGACTTTC. Translation: CASFLVQGRANAMTF. V is TRBV6-6 and J is TRBJ2-6, with TRBD1 as a possible D gene (6 bases). Looked up from germline, CDR1 is MNHNY and CDR2 is SVGAGI (reference sequence). V was clipped by 8 bases and J by 17 bases, with 28 bases between them. This CDR3 region has 15 residues.

On this clonotype: A read error may produce the germline difference seen at one junction end. The chain carries TRBV7-8 and TRBJ2-1; D might be TRBD2 (6 bases). This CDR3 region has 16 residues. The V gene's germline CDR1 is SGHVS and CDR2 FQNEAQ. CDR3 sequence (DNA): TGTGCCAGCGACCCCCCTCGGGGCGGAGGGTACAATGGGCAGTTCTTC. Protein: CASDPPRGGGYNGQFF.

This clonotype occurred many times. A much larger clone is a single base away; this may be a read error. The chain couples TRBV5-6 to TRBJ1-1; D call uncertain. V was trimmed by 0 bases and J by 4 bases, leaving 13 bases between them. There are 15 residues in the CDR3. CDR1 and CDR2 (germline): SGHDT, YYEEEE. The DNA for the CDR3 is TGTGCCAGCAGCTTGGTGAGGGAGGTGAGCACTGAAGCTTTCTTT. Its translation is CASSLVREVSTEAFF.

Note on this clonotype: A read error may account for a junction end that differs from germline. The V call is TRBV4-3, the J call TRBJ2-1; maybe TRBD2 (6 bases). There are 16 residues in the CDR3. Germline V gene data show CDR1 as LGHNA and CDR2 as YSLEER. This CDR3 is CASSQDAGNSYNERFF. The CDR3 DNA sequence: TGCGCCAGCAGCCAAGATGCGGGAAACTCATACAATGAGCGGTTCTTC.

This clonotype was counted only a few times. The rearrangement joins TRBV6-5 to TRBJ1-1; no reliable D call. The germline V gene encodes CDR1 MNHEY and CDR2 SVGAGI. The germline V and J ends were trimmed by 5 bases and 4 bases, with 11 bases remaining between them. CDR3 size: 13 residues. CDR3 region: CASSEGTCTEAFF. CDR3 in DNA: TGTGCCAGCAGTGAGGGAACTTGCACTGAAGCTTTCTTT.

Notes on this clonotype: The junction shows a germline mismatch at one end, possibly a read error. The chain couples TRBV30 to TRBJ1-2; D possibly corresponds to TRBD1 (5 bases). The CDR3 runs to 13 residues. Germline V CDR1 and CDR2: GTSNPN, SVGIG (reference sequence). The CDR3 loop reads CAWTQGLQYGYNF. The CDR3 DNA reads as TGTGCCTGGACGCAGGGTTTACAGTATGGCTACAACTTC.

This clonotype is categorized as medium-sized (0.01 to 0.1%). The gene calls are TRBV4-3 and TRBJ2-5; 8 positions match TRBD1. Germline assignment: CDR1 LGHNA and CDR2 YSLEER. The CDR3 spans 16 residues. V lost 0 bases to trimming and J lost 0 bases; unmatched junction nucleotides: 3. CDR3: CASSQEGTGYQETQYF. The DNA of the CDR3 is TGCGCCAGCAGCCAAGAGGGGACAGGCTACCAAGAGACCCAGTACTTC.

With respect to this clonotype: The CDR3 carries no conserved terminal phenylalanine or tryptophan, so it likely arises from a read error. The chain links TRBV6-5 to TRBJ1-1; tentatively, D is TRBD1 (5 bases). This CDR3 comprises 13 residues. V dropped 6 bases and J dropped 4 bases, with 12 bases sitting between them. Germline V lookup: CDR1 MNHEY, CDR2 SVGAGI. DNA for the CDR3: TGTGCCAGCAGCTTAAGTACAGGCACTGAAGCTTTCTCT. Its translation is CASSLSTGTEAFS.

In the case of this clonotype: The junction does not match germline at one end; this may be a read error. J is TRBJ2-1 and V is TRBV11-3, with unresolved D. The CDR3 extends over 15 amino acids. In germline, CDR1 is SGHNT, CDR2 YENEEA. The CDR3 bases are TGTGTCAGCAGCCTCGGTGCCCGCTCCTACAATGAGCAGTTCTTC. Its protein product is CVSSLGARSYNEQFF.

For this clonotype: Given the absence of the conserved phenylalanine or tryptophan at the CDR3 end, a read error is likely. CDR3 protein: CSAAGLAGYNEQFV. In nucleotides, the CDR3 is TGCAGCGCCGCCGGGCTGGCGGGCTACAATGAGCAGTTCGTA. The gene calls are TRBV29-1 and TRBJ2-1; possible D gene TRBD2, 5 bases. Trimming shortened V by 7 bases and J by 3 bases, and 16 bases separated the two germline ends. Germline assignment: CDR1 SQVTM and CDR2 ANQGSEA. The CDR3 is made up of 14 amino acids.

This clonotype was recorded once. Germline is not matched at one junction end, which may reflect a read error. This rearrangement joins TRBV11-2 to TRBJ2-7; unclear D gene. The CDR3 consists of 12 residues. Germline V gene sequence: CDR1 SGHAT, CDR2 FQNNGV. CDR3 loop: CANSSYNYEQYF. Written as DNA, the CDR3 is TGTGCCAACAGCTCTTACAACTACGAGCAGTACTTC.

In this sample, this clonotype turned up once. The CDR3 carries no conserved terminal phenylalanine or tryptophan, so it likely arises from a read error. It is unclear where the CDR3 begins or ends on the DNA, so no DNA is shown, and the CDR3 is as TCRdb lists it. The chain uses TRBV6-1 and TRBJ2-7; the table's D gene call, TRBD1, was not cross checked with the DNA. Per germline, CDR1 MNHNS and CDR2 SASEGT. From its first to its last residue, the CDR3 has 16 amino acids. The CDR3 here is CATSEGSRTAGRGHYL.

Concerning this clonotype: The junction shows a germline mismatch at one end, possibly a read error. J is TRBJ2-2 and V is TRBV6-5, with D perhaps matching TRBD1 or TRBD2 (5 bases each). CDR3 length equals 15 residues. Germline V gene sequence: CDR1 MNHEY, CDR2 SVGAGI. CDR3 coding DNA: TGTGTCAGCAGTCCGCGGGCAGGGTCTACCGGGGAGATGTTTTTT. As protein: CVSSPRAGSTGEMFF.